Presented here are 18 T cell receptor beta chains from one specimen sequenced in a study of shared clonotypes between healthy human individuals. Produced via immunoSEQ multiplex PCR; TCRdb's table is partial and in-frame only. The sample shows about 2 million clones, 90% to 95% of them seen only once. Sample: naive CD4+ T cells sorted from blood. Subset in this sample: CD45RA+ positively selected. The receptors shown here come from a young man in good health.

The CDR3 here is CASSQGLTSGSVMGELFF. CDR3 nucleotides: TGCGCCAGCAGCCAGGGTCTGACTAGCGGGAGTGTGATGGGGGAGCTGTTTTTT. The chain uses TRBV4-3 and TRBJ2-2; 12 positions agree with TRBD2. V lost 3 bases to trimming and J lost 8 bases; unmatched junction nucleotides: 13. This CDR3 comprises 18 residues. The germline CDR1 and CDR2 sequences are LGHNA and YSLEER.

This chain links TRBV7-9 with TRBJ2-5; D unclear. Trimming took 3 bases from V and 2 from J, leaving 13 bases between them. Germline CDR1 SEHNR, CDR2 FQNEAQ (reference sequence). This CDR3 is built from 15 residues. The CDR3 reads CASSLATTRQETQYF. DNA for the CDR3: TGTGCCAGCAGCTTGGCCACGACGCGGCAAGAGACCCAGTACTTC.

Details on this clone: A much larger clone sits a single nucleotide away, making a read error possible. This likely comes from a read error, as the CDR3 has no conserved phenylalanine or tryptophan at its end. The CDR3 sequence: CASSQGQPKNTEAFS. The CDR3, as DNA: TGTGCCAGCAGCCAGGGACAGCCCAAGAACACTGAAGCTTTCTCT. The chain uses TRBV7-2 and TRBJ1-1; 7 nucleotides agree with TRBD1. The V and J ends lost 5 bases and 1 base, in that order; junction bases with no gene match: 7. Germline V lookup: CDR1 SGHTA, CDR2 FQGNSA. This CDR3 has 15 amino acids.

The rearrangement links TRBV11-2 to TRBJ2-7; D gene ambiguous. The germline V and J ends were trimmed by 4 bases and 7 bases, with 11 bases remaining between them. Per germline, CDR1 SGHAT and CDR2 FQNNGV. The CDR3 runs 12 residues. CDR3 loop: CASSSRRVEQYF. DNA for the CDR3: TGTGCCAGCAGCTCCCGGAGAGTTGAGCAGTACTTC.

This clone came up once. Other DNA sequences in this specimen translate into the identical CDR3. The V call is TRBV18, the J call TRBJ2-7; the D gene is possibly TRBD2 (5 bases). This CDR3 contains 13 residues. Germline assignment: CDR1 KGHSH and CDR2 LQKENI. V dropped 0 bases and J dropped 5 bases, with 8 bases sitting between them. CDR3 nucleotides: TGTGCCAGCTCACCACCCGGGATCAACGAGCAGTACTTC. It codes for CASSPPGINEQYF.

Remarks on this clone: The same CDR3 also results from other DNA sequences found in this sample. The chain employs TRBV5-1 and TRBJ2-5; a weak D match, TRBD2 (6 bases). The CDR3 is made up of 14 amino acids. CDR1 and CDR2 from the germline V gene are SGHRS and YFSETQ. V was trimmed by 2 bases and J by 2 bases, leaving 10 bases between them. The CDR3 region has the DNA TGCGCCAGCAGCTTTGGGACTCCACAAGAGACCCAGTACTTC. Its translation is CASSFGTPQETQYF.

The chain carries TRBV6-1 and TRBJ1-2, with no clear D. V was trimmed by 2 bases and J by 4 bases, leaving 11 bases between them. Germline values: CDR1 MNHNS, CDR2 SASEGT. There are 14 residues in the CDR3. The CDR3 DNA follows: TGTGCCAGCAGTGAACTGGGATATGTCTATGGCTACACCTTC. Its protein product is CASSELGYVYGYTF.

The chain has TRBV6-6 and TRBJ2-5; D tentatively fits TRBD1 or TRBD2 (5 bases each). Germline-derived CDR1 and CDR2 are MNHNY and SVGAGI (reference sequence). V dropped 8 bases and J dropped 2 bases, with 18 bases sitting between them. The CDR3 sequence is 15 residues long. Written as DNA, the CDR3 is TGTGCCAGCTTGAGGGGACGAGTGGGGCAAGAGACCCAGTACTTC. Protein product: CASLRGRVGQETQYF.

CDR3 protein: CASSPGTSGNEQFF. In DNA form, the CDR3 reads TGTGCCAGCTCACCCGGGACTAGCGGCAATGAGCAGTTCTTC. V gene TRBV18 combines with J gene TRBJ2-1; 11 bases align to TRBD2. The CDR3 runs to 14 residues. The J segment lost 6 bases and the V segment lost 3 bases, leaving 1 base of the junction unmatched. Germline V CDR1 and CDR2: KGHSH, LQKENI.

The V and J genes are TRBV7-9 and TRBJ2-7; 8 bases agree with TRBD2. Germline V gene data show CDR1 as SEHNR and CDR2 as FQNEAQ (reference sequence). Trimming at V came to 7 bases and at J to 2 bases, leaving 7 bases not matched to a gene. The CDR3 is 14 amino acids. CDR3: CASTISGKAYEQYF. CDR3 bases: TGTGCCAGCACCATTAGCGGGAAGGCCTACGAGCAGTACTTC.

The rearrangement links TRBV18 to TRBJ1-1; no clear D gene. V was trimmed by 10 bases and J by 5 bases, leaving 17 bases between them. The CDR3 loop spans 13 amino acids. CDR1 KGHSH and CDR2 LQKENI come from the germline V gene. The chain's CDR3 is CATTPSPSTEAFF. The CDR3 nucleotides read TGTGCCACCACCCCCAGTCCATCTACTGAAGCTTTCTTT.

V is TRBV5-1 and J is TRBJ1-1, with D unclear. The V end lost 0 bases, the J end lost 0 bases, and 12 bases lay between the germline ends. Per the germline V gene, CDR1 is SGHRS and CDR2 is YFSETQ. CDR3 size: 16 residues. CDR3: CASSLGAQAMNTEAFF. DNA of the CDR3: TGCGCCAGCAGCTTGGGGGCTCAGGCGATGAACACTGAAGCTTTCTTT.

This clone was seen more than once but under ten times. Other DNA sequences of this sample code for an identical CDR3. The V gene is TRBV19, the J gene TRBJ1-5; 7 bases agree with TRBD1. The CDR3 runs to 13 residues. V trimming: 6 bases; J trimming: 2 bases; junction bases outside the gene matches: 1. Germline V gene data show CDR1 as LNHDA and CDR2 as SQIVND (reference sequence). The CDR3 nucleotides are TGTGCCAGTAGAGACAGGGGCAATCAGCCCCAGCATTTT. It translates to CASRDRGNQPQHF.

The DNA for the CDR3 is TGTGCCAGCAGCTTAGGGCCGCCTATGAACACTGAAGCTTTCTTT. It yields the protein CASSLGPPMNTEAFF. This chain connects TRBV11-3 to TRBJ1-1; D is uncertain. V gave up 1 base and J gave up 0 bases, with 9 bases separating them. Germline CDR1 SGHNT, CDR2 YENEEA. This CDR3 contains 15 residues.

This chain links TRBV6-6 with TRBJ2-2; D perhaps matches TRBD2 (6 bases). Germline lookup yields CDR1 MNHNY and CDR2 SVGAGI (reference sequence). This CDR3 has 14 amino acids. Between the trimmed V and J ends, which lost 4 bases and 4 bases, there was a span of 10 bases. The CDR3: CASSLGGATGELFF. CDR3 DNA: TGTGCCAGCAGTTTGGGCGGGGCCACCGGGGAGCTGTTTTTT.

The chain carries TRBV5-6 and TRBJ1-2, with 7 bases matching TRBD1. CDR1 and CDR2 (germline): SGHDT, YYEEEE. J gave up 2 bases and V 5 bases, and 6 bases lay outside the gene matches. The CDR3 contains 14 residues. For the CDR3, the DNA is TGTGCCAGCAGACGGACAGGCTCGAACTATGGCTACACCTTC. This gives the protein CASRRTGSNYGYTF.

The chain combines TRBV6-5 with TRBJ1-2; D remains unclear. The length of the CDR3 is 14 residues. Germline CDR1 is MNHEY and CDR2 is SVGAGI. Trimming removed 5 bases at V and 2 bases at J, with 12 bases between. CDR3 sequence (DNA): TGTGCCAGCAGTACCAAGGACGGCAACTATGGCTACACCTTC. It translates to CASSTKDGNYGYTF.

This clone was seen only a few times. Other DNA sequences in the same sample also yield this CDR3. The chain uses TRBV5-1 and TRBJ1-3; 8 bases line up with TRBD1. Unmatched junction bases numbered 0, after V lost 0 bases and J lost 4 bases. The germline gives CDR1 SGHRS, CDR2 YFSETQ. The CDR3 has 14 residues. The DNA of the CDR3 is TGCGCCAGCAGCTTGGGGACAGGGGGAAACACCATATATTTT. It yields the protein CASSLGTGGNTIYF.